The rows below give T cell receptor beta chains drawn from one sample of a study of Ad26.COV2.S vaccination and SARS-CoV-2 variants. Data came from immunoSEQ multiplex PCR; TCRdb stores just in-frame clones and leaves some out. The table includes 300,000 to 350,000 clones, roughly 86% detected once. The sample here was peripheral blood, taken in a trial of Ad26.COV2.S vaccine versus placebo. Receptors were obtained from a person aged 18-65 years who received the Ad26.COV2.S COVID-19 vaccine or a placebo. Each CDR3 is given with its conserved first and last residue. D genes are given only for firm matches. Some rows have no size entry. The others give once, few or many, or a class for an expanded clone.

-	TRBJ2-3	TRBD2	TRBV5-1	CASSLGTSVGTDTQYF	TGCGCCAGCAGCTTGGGGACTAGCGTGGGCACAGATACGCAGTATTTT
-	TRBJ1-1	-	TRBV7-2	CASSLVVAANTEAFF	TGTGCCAGCAGCTTAGTGGTGGCAGCAAACACTGAAGCTTTCTTT
-	TRBJ1-4	-	TRBV19	CASKRAYATNEKLFF	TGTGCCAGTAAGCGGGCCTATGCAACTAATGAAAAACTGTTTTTT
-	TRBJ2-1	TRBD1	TRBV6-5	CASSRAATGVEFF	TGTGCCAGCAGTCGCGCAGCAACAGGGGTTGAGTTCTTC
once	TRBJ1-1	-	TRBV19	CASSIVVNTEAFF	TGTGCCAGTAGTATCGTAGTGAACACTGAAGCTTTCTTT
-	TRBJ2-3	-	TRBV11-2	CASSFSGDTQYF	TGTGCCAGCAGCTTTAGTGGAGATACGCAGTATTTT
-	TRBJ2-1	TRBD2	TRBV20-1	CSASLGLAGGTKSSYNEQFF	TGCAGTGCTAGTTTAGGGCTAGCGGGGGGGACAAAGAGCTCCTACAATGAGCAGTTCTTC
-	TRBJ1-2	TRBD1	TRBV19	CASSIDHRTGGNGYTF	TGTGCCAGTAGTATAGATCATCGGACAGGGGGCAATGGCTACACCTTC
-	TRBJ1-2	-	TRBV2	CASTDTGIMDGYTF	TGTGCCAGCACCGATACAGGGATCATGGATGGCTACACCTTC
-	TRBJ2-1	-	TRBV9	CASSVRSSYNEQFF	TGTGCCAGCAGCGTAAGGTCCAGCTACAATGAGCAGTTCTTC
-	TRBJ2-7	-	TRBV6-2/TRBV6-3	CASSYYGGWGYEQYF	TGTGCCAGCAGTTACTACGGGGGTTGGGGCTACGAGCAGTACTTC
-	TRBJ1-3	-	TRBV19	CASSIEEAGNTIYF	TGTGCCAGTAGTATCGAGGAGGCTGGAAACACCATATATTTT
once	TRBJ2-5	-	TRBV2	CASSDQETQYF	TGTGCCAGCAGTGACCAAGAGACCCAGTACTTC
-	TRBJ2-5	-	TRBV18	CASSPPTVTGTQYF	TGTGCCAGCTCACCCCCTACAGTCACAGGGACCCAGTACTTC
once	TRBJ2-3	-	TRBV5-1	CASTLGRDSDTQYF	TGCGCCAGCACCCTCGGCAGGGATTCAGATACGCAGTATTTT
-	TRBJ2-3	-	TRBV5-1	CASSLWDLVADTQYF	TGCGCCAGCAGCTTATGGGACTTAGTCGCAGATACGCAGTATTTT
-	TRBJ1-3	-	TRBV5-8	CASSLWGGTGNTIYF	TGTGCCAGCAGCTTGTGGGGTGGTACCGGAAACACCATATATTTT
-	TRBJ1-3	-	TRBV15	CATRRERDELGNTIYF	TGTGCCACCCGCCGGGAAAGGGACGAGCTGGGAAACACCATATATTTT
-	TRBJ2-7	-	TRBV30	CAWKASYEQYF	TGTGCATGGAAGGCCTCCTACGAGCAGTACTTC
-	TRBJ2-7	-	TRBV5-4	CASSLVGRYEQYF	TGTGCCAGCAGCTTGGTAGGCCGCTACGAGCAGTACTTC
-	TRBJ2-1	-	TRBV5-5	CASSGGPGPAANEQFF	TGTGCCAGCAGCGGGGGGCCGGGACCAGCCGCCAATGAGCAGTTCTTC
-	TRBJ1-5	-	TRBV7-3	CASPSRPDQPQHF	TGTGCCAGCCCATCCCGCCCCGATCAGCCCCAGCATTTT
-	TRBJ1-2	-	TRBV6-5	CASRGGPNYGYTF	TGTGCCAGCAGGGGGGGTCCTAACTATGGCTACACCTTC
-	TRBJ2-7	-	TRBV18	CASSQALTDEQYF	TGTGCCAGCTCACAGGCCTTGACCGACGAGCAGTACTTC
few	TRBJ2-7	TRBD1	TRBV7-8	CASSSPGTGGTEQYF	TGTGCCAGCAGCTCGCCCGGGACAGGGGGCACCGAGCAGTACTTC
once	TRBJ1-1	TRBD1	TRBV6-5	CASSYTGANTEAFF	TGTGCCAGCAGTTATACAGGGGCAAACACTGAAGCTTTCTTT
-	TRBJ2-7	TRBD1	TRBV10-3	CAISPWHRQGATEQYF	TGTGCCATCAGTCCATGGCACCGACAGGGGGCGACTGAGCAGTACTTC
-	TRBJ2-7	TRBD1	TRBV7-9	CASSSPGQVPLESYEQYF	TGTGCCAGCAGCAGTCCGGGACAGGTCCCCCTCGAAAGTTACGAGCAGTACTTC
-	TRBJ1-6	-	TRBV27	CASLARTGLNSPLHF	TGTGCCAGCCTTGCGCGGACGGGACTAAATTCACCCCTCCACTTT
-	TRBJ2-5	-	TRBV4-2	CASRQEGSGDPKETQYF	TGTGCCAGCAGGCAAGAGGGGTCGGGGGACCCCAAAGAGACCCAGTACTTC
-	TRBJ2-3	TRBD2	TRBV2	CASTLTSGSTDTQYF	TGTGCCAGCACTCTGACTAGCGGCAGCACAGATACGCAGTATTTT
-	TRBJ1-2	-	TRBV7-2	CASSLVGGNDYGYTF	TGTGCCAGCAGCTTAGTCGGGGGTAATGACTATGGCTACACCTTC
-	TRBJ1-2	-	TRBV6-5	CASRATGFGGYTF	TGTGCCAGCAGAGCTACAGGGTTCGGTGGCTACACCTTC
-	TRBJ1-1	-	TRBV6-2/TRBV6-3	CASSYNGQSEAFF	TGTGCCAGCAGTTACAACGGGCAATCTGAAGCTTTCTTT
-	TRBJ2-2	-	TRBV5-1	CASSLRTGNTGELFF	TGCGCCAGCAGCTTGCGTACGGGGAACACCGGGGAGCTGTTTTTT
-	TRBJ1-2	TRBD1	TRBV7-9	CASSRDRGRLSGYTF	TGTGCCAGCAGCCGGGACAGGGGTCGACTCTCTGGCTACACCTTC
-	TRBJ2-4	-	TRBV2	CASSPLGLAKNIQYF	TGTGCCAGCAGCCCCCTGGGGCTAGCCAAAAACATTCAGTACTTC
-	TRBJ2-7	TRBD2	TRBV4-2	CASSQAGTSMYYEQYF	TGTGCCAGCAGCCAGGCCGGGACTAGTATGTACTACGAGCAGTACTTC
-	TRBJ1-5	-	TRBV2	CASSDKKRDQPQHF	TGTGCCAGCAGTGATAAGAAGAGGGATCAGCCCCAGCATTTT
-	TRBJ1-2	-	TRBV3-1/TRBV3-2	CASSPQGYYGYTF	TGTGCCAGCAGCCCTCAGGGGTACTATGGCTACACCTTC
-	TRBJ2-2	-	TRBV9	CASSVVPSPNTGELFF	TGTGCCAGCAGCGTAGTACCCAGTCCGAACACCGGGGAGCTGTTTTTT
-	TRBJ2-7	-	TRBV15	CATSRVGRGSYEQYF	TGTGCCACCAGCAGAGTTGGGCGGGGCTCCTACGAGCAGTACTTC
-	TRBJ2-4	-	TRBV5-4	CASSLGGGENIQYF	TGTGCCAGCAGCTTAGGGGGAGGCGAAAACATTCAGTACTTC
-	TRBJ2-1	TRBD2	TRBV5-1	CASSGGTTDNEQFF	TGCGCCAGCAGCGGGGGGACTACCGACAATGAGCAGTTCTTC
-	TRBJ2-5	-	TRBV15	CATSREQDGETQYF	TGTGCCACCAGCAGAGAACAAGACGGGGAGACCCAGTACTTC
once	TRBJ2-1	-	TRBV2	CASSEVWLRGDEQFF	TGTGCCAGCAGTGAAGTTTGGTTGAGGGGGGATGAGCAGTTCTTC
once	TRBJ1-1	-	TRBV12-5	CASGLSGGDAEAFF	TGTGCTAGTGGTTTGAGCGGGGGAGACGCTGAAGCTTTCTTT
-	TRBJ2-3	-	TRBV6-5	CASSYGRARTDTQYF	TGTGCCAGCAGTTACGGCCGGGCACGCACAGATACGCAGTATTTT
-	TRBJ1-1	-	TRBV6-5	CASVWGANTEAFF	TGTGCCAGCGTATGGGGAGCGAACACTGAAGCTTTCTTT
-	TRBJ2-6	TRBD1	TRBV6-5	CASSYPTGYGANVLTF	TGTGCCAGCAGTTACCCGACAGGGTATGGGGCCAACGTCCTGACTTTC
-	TRBJ2-3	TRBD2	TRBV6-2/TRBV6-3	CASSYSGGGADTQYF	TGTGCCAGCAGTTACTCGGGTGGGGGGGCAGATACGCAGTATTTT
-	TRBJ2-7	-	TRBV23-1	CASSHPTIRTGGVYF	TGCGCCAGCAGTCATCCTACTATCAGGACAGGAGGGGTGTACTTC
-	TRBJ1-6	-	TRBV3-1/TRBV3-2	CASSQVKGGSPLHF	TGTGCCAGCAGCCAAGTTAAAGGGGGGTCACCCCTCCACTTT